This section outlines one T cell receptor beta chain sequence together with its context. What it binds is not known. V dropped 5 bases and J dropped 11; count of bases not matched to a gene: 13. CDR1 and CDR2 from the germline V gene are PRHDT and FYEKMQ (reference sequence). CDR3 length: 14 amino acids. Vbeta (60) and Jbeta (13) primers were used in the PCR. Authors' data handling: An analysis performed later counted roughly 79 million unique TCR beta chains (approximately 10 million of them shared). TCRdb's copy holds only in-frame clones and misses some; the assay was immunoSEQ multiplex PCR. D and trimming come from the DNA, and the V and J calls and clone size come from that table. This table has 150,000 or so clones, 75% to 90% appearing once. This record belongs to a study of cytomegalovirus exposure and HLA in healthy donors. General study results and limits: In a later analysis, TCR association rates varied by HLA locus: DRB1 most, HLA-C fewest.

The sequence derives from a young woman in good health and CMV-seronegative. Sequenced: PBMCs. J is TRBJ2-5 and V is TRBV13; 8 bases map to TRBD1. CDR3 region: CASSPGQAYEEQYF. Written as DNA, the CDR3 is TGTGCCAGCAGCCCGGGACAGGCCTACGAGGAGCAGTACTTC.